The 21 T cell receptor beta chains below were found in one sample sequenced in a study of shared clonotypes between healthy human individuals. Clones were sequenced by immunoSEQ multiplex PCR, and TCRdb holds only the in-frame ones, with some missing. Altogether 1,100,000 or so clones are present, 75% to 85% being singletons, with the ten largest covering approximately 0.5%. Material for sequencing was memory CD4+ T cells from PBMCs. As to subset: CD45RA-negative fraction. All receptors derive from a man younger than 30 in good health. Some clones in this sample may be carry-over from other donors' samples.

Comments on this clone: Within the sample, other DNA sequences also encode this same CDR3. The gene calls are TRBV27 and TRBJ2-5; D call uncertain. The CDR3 is 13 residues long. V dropped 2 bases and J dropped 4 bases, with 8 bases sitting between them. Looked up from germline, CDR1 is MNHEY and CDR2 is SMNVEV (reference sequence). The CDR3: CASSLRRRETQYF. CDR3 nucleotide sequence: TGTGCCAGCAGTTTAAGGAGAAGAGAGACCCAGTACTTC.

A note on this clone: Other nucleotide sequences from this sample produce the same CDR3. This chain uses TRBV7-9 with TRBJ1-1; D unclear. CDR1 SEHNR and CDR2 FQNEAQ come from the germline V gene (reference sequence). The CDR3 extends over 13 amino acids. V gave up 1 base and J gave up 1 base, with 4 bases separating them. The chain's CDR3 is CASSLEANTEAFF. As DNA, the CDR3 is TGTGCCAGCAGCTTAGAAGCGAACACTGAAGCTTTCTTT.

This clone was counted a few times. V gene TRBV5-6 combines with J gene TRBJ2-5; D is unresolved. Per the germline V gene, CDR1 is SGHDT and CDR2 is YYEEEE. This CDR3 is 17 amino acids long. V dropped 3 bases and J dropped 2 bases, with 20 bases sitting between them. The CDR3 sequence is CASSSKYFEIPQETQYF. As DNA, the CDR3 is TGTGCCAGCAGCTCGAAATACTTTGAAATCCCTCAAGAGACCCAGTACTTC.

V gene TRBV5-1 combines with J gene TRBJ1-2; 12 nucleotides align to TRBD1. CDR3 size: 18 residues. CDR1 is SGHRS and CDR2 is YFSETQ in the germline V gene. The trim removed 0 bases at V and 7 bases at J, leaving 13 bases unmatched. The CDR3 nucleotides read TGCGCCAGCAGCTTGGAGGGGCCTTTGGGACAGGGGGCTTCTGGCTACACCTTC. It is translated as CASSLEGPLGQGASGYTF.

The V gene is TRBV27, the J gene TRBJ1-2, with TRBD1 identical over 7 bases. This CDR3 is built from 16 residues. V gave up 6 bases and J gave up 3 bases; unmatched junction bases: 13. The V gene's germline CDR1 is MNHEY and CDR2 SMNVEV (reference sequence). CDR3 sequence (DNA): TGTGCCAGCAGACCAGCGGACAGGAGAATACACTATGGCTACACCTTC. Translating gives CASRPADRRIHYGYTF.

V usage is TRBV2 and J usage is TRBJ2-5; the match to TRBD2 covers 8 bases. Germline-derived CDR1 and CDR2 are SNHLY and FYNNEI. This CDR3 has 16 residues. V lost 4 bases to trimming and J lost 5 bases; unmatched junction nucleotides: 12. As DNA, the CDR3 is TGTGCCAGCAGTGTAACCTCCCCGGGAGGGCCGGAGACCCAGTACTTC. This codes for CASSVTSPGGPETQYF.

The rearrangement uses TRBV5-4 and TRBJ2-3; 7 bases agree with TRBD2. With V trimmed by 1 base and J by 3 bases, 11 bases remained unmatched. CDR3 size: 17 residues. Germline CDR1 is SGHNT and CDR2 is YYREEE (reference sequence). CDR3 DNA: TGTGCCAGCAGCTTGCCTAGCGGAGGTGGTCGAACAGATACGCAGTATTTT. This codes for CASSLPSGGGRTDTQYF. Full variable domain (missing parts from reference TRBV5-4 and TRBJ2-3): ETGVTQSPTHLIKTRGQQVTLRCSSQSGHNTVSWYQQALGQGPQFIFQYYREEENGRGNFPPRFSGLQFPNYSSELNVNALELDDSALYLCASSLPSGGGRTDTQYFGPGTRLTVL.

This clone was seen a single time. This chain joins TRBV25-1 and TRBJ2-5, with a tentative D call TRBD2 (5 bases). Looked up from germline, CDR1 is MGHDK and CDR2 is SYGVNS. Trimming stripped 9 bases from V and 5 bases from J, with 19 bases between. The CDR3 is 14 amino acids. DNA for the CDR3: TGTGCCAGTCTTGCCTCAAGGAGAGGGGAGACCCAGTACTTC. It codes for CASLASRRGETQYF. Complete variable domain (other parts from reference TRBV25-1 and TRBJ2-5): EADIYQTPRYLVIGTGKKITLECSQTMGHDKMYWYQQDPGMELHLIHYSYGVNSTEKGDLSSESTVSRIRTEHFPLTLESARPSHTSQYLCASLASRRGETQYFGPGTRLLVL.

This clone was seen only once. V gene TRBV19 combines with J gene TRBJ2-7; TRBD2 agrees at 8 bases. The CDR3 sequence is 15 residues long. The germline gives CDR1 LNHDA, CDR2 SQIVND (reference sequence). Trimming took 10 bases from V and 0 from J; bases not matched to a gene: 11. CDR3 DNA: TGTGCCACCATTTCTATAGCGGGATCCTCCTACGAGCAGTACTTC. Amino acid sequence: CATISIAGSSYEQYF.

Remarks on this clone: Distinct nucleotide sequences in the sample also encode this CDR3. The CDR3 DNA reads as TGTGCCAGCAGGGCAGGGTCCTACGAGCAGTACTTC. Its protein product is CASRAGSYEQYF. V and J are TRBV2 and TRBJ2-7, with a possible D match to TRBD1 (5 bases). Germline CDR1 and CDR2: SNHLY and FYNNEI. Trimming pared 6 bases from V and 1 base from J, leaving 7 bases between. The CDR3 totals 12 residues.

This clone was recorded once. This rearrangement joins TRBV5-4 to TRBJ1-3; TRBD1 might be the D (5 bases). V shed 1 base and J shed 7 bases, with 15 bases lying between them. The CDR3 is 15 residues long. CDR1 and CDR2 from the germline V gene are SGHNT and YYREEE (reference sequence). The DNA for the CDR3 is TGTGCCAGCAGCTTGTCCGGGGGGGAGAGGAACACCATATATTTT. It yields the protein CASSLSGGERNTIYF.

The rearrangement uses TRBV6-5 and TRBJ2-2; tentatively, D is TRBD2 (7 bases). CDR3 length: 14 residues. Trimming removed 5 bases at V and 2 bases at J, with 9 bases between. Per germline, CDR1 MNHEY and CDR2 SVGAGI. The CDR3 loop is CASSRGGNTGELFF. The CDR3 bases are TGTGCCAGCAGTAGGGGGGGCAACACCGGGGAGCTGTTTTTT.

CDR3 amino acids: CATSRVRASGANVLTF. The CDR3 region has the DNA TGTGCCACCAGCAGAGTCCGCGCTTCTGGGGCCAACGTCCTGACTTTC. V usage is TRBV15 and J usage is TRBJ2-6; D not resolved. The germline gives CDR1 LNHNV, CDR2 YYDKDF (reference sequence). With 1 base removed from V and 1 base from J, the gap between germline ends came to 8 bases. The CDR3 is made up of 16 amino acids.

This clone occurred many times. The chain employs TRBV28 and TRBJ2-3; possible D gene TRBD2, 6 bases. The CDR3 sequence is 14 residues long. Between the trimmed V and J ends, which lost 7 bases and 3 bases, there was a span of 14 bases. Per germline, CDR1 MDHEN and CDR2 SYDVKM. CDR3 amino acids: CASIRGLETDTQYF. The CDR3 nucleotides are TGTGCCAGCATTAGGGGACTCGAGACAGATACGCAGTATTTT.

The rearrangement links TRBV7-3 to TRBJ2-7; 7 bases are a match to TRBD2. The CDR3 has 13 residues. Germline loops: CDR1 SGHTA, CDR2 FQGTGA. The V segment lost 4 bases and the J segment 7 bases; nucleotides outside the gene matches: 7. CDR3 in amino acids: CASSSQYGGEQYF. CDR3 DNA sequence: TGTGCCAGCAGCTCACAATACGGGGGGGAGCAGTACTTC.

With respect to this clone: A read error is possible here, since a much larger clone lies one base away. Additional DNA sequences in this sample encode the identical CDR3. This rearrangement joins TRBV7-2 to TRBJ2-1, with 8 nucleotides matching TRBD2. CDR3 size: 15 residues. Germline V gene sequence: CDR1 SGHTA, CDR2 FQGNSA. V shed 2 bases and J 0 bases; nucleotides not matched to a gene: 0. The CDR3 bases are TGTGCCAGCAGCTTAAGCGGGAGCTCCTACAATGAGCAGTTCTTC. Encoded protein: CASSLSGSSYNEQFF.

V usage is TRBV28 and J usage is TRBJ2-7; 8 bases map to TRBD1. Germline trimming cut 5 bases from V and 7 bases from J; bases unmatched to any gene: 4. The length of the CDR3 is 12 residues. Germline CDR1 is MDHEN and CDR2 is SYDVKM. This CDR3 reads CASSQGAWEQYF. The CDR3 bases are TGTGCCAGCAGTCAGGGGGCGTGGGAGCAGTACTTC.

This clone was detected a few times. The chain combines TRBV6-6 with TRBJ1-4, with 7 bases aligning to TRBD1. Germline assignment: CDR1 MNHNY and CDR2 SVGAGI (reference sequence). This CDR3 spans 13 amino acids. Trimming removed 5 bases from V and 8 bases from J; junction bases left unmatched: 5. CDR3 in amino acids: CASSDRVGEKLFF. CDR3 DNA: TGTGCCAGCAGTGACAGGGTGGGAGAAAAACTGTTTTTT.

The genes are TRBV27 and TRBJ2-3; D is perhaps TRBD2 (5 bases). Per germline, CDR1 MNHEY and CDR2 SMNVEV (reference sequence). Trimming took off 3 bases at V and 0 bases at J, with 10 bases between the two ends. The CDR3 is 15 residues long. Here the CDR3 DNA reads TGTGCCAGCAGTTTCACTAGGTACAGCACAGATACGCAGTATTTT. It specifies CASSFTRYSTDTQYF.

In the case of this clone: This clone may be a read error of a much larger clone one base away. This sample includes further DNA sequences coding for the same CDR3. This chain connects TRBV9 to TRBJ1-2; a weak D match, TRBD1 (5 bases). Germline-derived CDR1 and CDR2 are SGDLS and YYNGEE. Trimming removed 4 bases at V and 2 bases at J, with 9 bases between. The CDR3 covers 13 residues. Here the CDR3 DNA reads TGTGCCAGCAGCCCCGACAGAAACTATGGCTACACCTTC. Translation gives CASSPDRNYGYTF.

This sequence joins TRBV5-4 and TRBJ1-1; D may be TRBD1 (6 bases). This CDR3 has 12 residues. Trimming stripped 0 bases from V and 8 bases from J, with 8 bases between. Germline V lookup: CDR1 SGHNT, CDR2 YYREEE (reference sequence). CDR3 sequence: CASSLDGQEAFF. The CDR3 DNA follows: TGTGCCAGCAGCTTGGACGGACAGGAAGCTTTCTTT.